Presented here are 6 T cell receptor beta chains from one specimen sequenced in a study of blood T cell repertoires in COVID-19. The method was immunoSEQ multiplex PCR; TCRdb's version includes in-frame clones alone and lacks a portion of them. Among around 290,000 clones listed, 85% to 90% were seen once. The sequenced material came from peripheral blood. These receptors were collected from a man aged 35-49 years with acute or convalescent COVID-19.

The chain recombines TRBV6-1 with TRBJ1-1; D remains unclear. Per the germline V gene, CDR1 is MNHNS and CDR2 is SASEGT. Trimming shortened V by 3 bases and J by 0 bases, and 14 bases separated the two germline ends. There are 16 residues in the CDR3. CDR3 DNA sequence: TGTGCCAGCAGTGACCCCACATGGCTTTTGAACACTGAAGCTTTCTTT. Residues: CASSDPTWLLNTEAFF.

The rearrangement links TRBV21-1 to TRBJ2-7; TRBD1 is the table's D call, not checked against the DNA. TRBV21-1 is a listed pseudogene. There are 16 residues in the CDR3. The CDR3 DNA follows: TGTGCCAGCAGCAGGGGGAGCACAGGGGGCGCCTACGAGCAGTACTTC. The encoded protein is CASSRGSTGGAYEQYF.

This clone has more than one count but fewer than ten. This rearrangement joins TRBV3-1 (or the pseudogene TRBV3-2) to TRBJ1-5; the D gene is possibly TRBD1 (6 bases). The CDR3 covers 14 residues. V was trimmed by 4 bases and J by 5 bases, leaving 12 bases between them. Germline V lookup: CDR1 LGHDT, CDR2 YNNKEL (reference sequence). Written as DNA, the CDR3 is TGTGCCAGCAGCCGACAGGTCGGTGATCAGCCCCAGCATTTT. This translates into CASSRQVGDQPQHF.

The chain has TRBV29-1 and TRBJ2-1; TRBD2 matches 12 bases. The germline CDR1 and CDR2 sequences are SQVTM and ANQGSEA. The trim removed 3 bases at V and 6 bases at J, leaving 9 bases unmatched. The CDR3 length is 16 residues. The CDR3 loop is CSVETSGGHAFNEQFF. The CDR3 coding sequence is TGCAGCGTTGAGACTAGCGGGGGACATGCTTTCAATGAGCAGTTCTTC.

This chain connects TRBV9 to TRBJ2-1; D gene uncertain. Deletions cut 4 bases from V and 5 bases from J, with 16 bases between. The length of the CDR3 is 15 residues. CDR1 is SGDLS, CDR2 YYNGEE, per germline. The CDR3 nucleotides are TGTGCCAGCAGCCCGGTAGCCCACCCCCACAATGAGCAGTTCTTC. This codes for CASSPVAHPHNEQFF.

The V gene is TRBV6-5, the J gene TRBJ2-7; weak D call: TRBD1 (7 bases). The CDR3 is made up of 13 amino acids. CDR1 and CDR2 from the germline V gene are MNHEY and SVGAGI. The V end lost 5 bases, the J end lost 7 bases, and 15 bases lay between the germline ends. CDR3 DNA: TGTGCCAGCAGTATGGGCGGGACAGAAGAGCAGTACTTC. Residues: CASSMGGTEEQYF.